This TCR beta chain was recorded in a study of CD4 and CD8 cells across lung adenocarcinoma regions. TCRdb called the PCR reads again in MiXCR, with one record for every CDR3 protein. This sample carries over 15,000 distinct CDR3 sequences, 51% of them seen once, and the ten largest clones take around 55%. The germline CDR1 and CDR2 sequences are MNHEY and SMNVEV (reference sequence). The CDR3 has 16 amino acids. The count of this clonotype is one. The junction departs from germline at one end; a sequencing error may be responsible. The patients had localized lung adenocarcinoma, a non-small cell subtype.

This sequence originates from a female donor with lung adenocarcinoma. The CD4 and CD8 labels of this study may be unreliable. The chain has TRBV27 and TRBJ2-3, with D perhaps matching TRBD1 (6 bases). The sequencing sample was made of CD8+ T cells from the center of a lung tumor. The CDR3 spells CASSTIQGGCTDAQYF. CDR3 nucleotide sequence: TGTGCCAGCAGTACCATACAGGGTGGGTGCACAGATGCGCAGTATTTC.